Following are 7 T cell receptor beta chains from one sample sequenced in a study of OX40 agonist ivuxolimab in advanced cancers. TCRdb keeps only in-frame clones here, not all; method: immunoSEQ multiplex PCR. The data show over 65,000 clones, with around 83% seen just once and roughly 6% held by the top ten. The specimen was CD4+ or CD8+ T cells sorted from blood, collected in a trial of the OX40 agonist ivuxolimab. The source is an adult with an advanced solid tumor such as melanoma, head and neck, liver or kidney cancer.

The chain is built from TRBV5-1 and TRBJ2-6; the D gene is possibly TRBD1 (5 bases). CDR1 is SGHRS, CDR2 YFSETQ, per germline. The V gene lost 1 base and the J gene lost 4 bases, with 9 bases spanning the gap. This CDR3 spans 15 amino acids. The CDR3 here is CASSLSGSGANVLTF. CDR3 DNA: TGCGCCAGCAGCTTGTCAGGGTCCGGGGCCAACGTCCTGACTTTC.

The gene calls are TRBV15 and TRBJ1-2; D not certain. Trimming removed 5 bases from V and 4 bases from J, with 14 bases in between. Germline V gives CDR1 LNHNV, CDR2 YYDKDF (reference sequence). The CDR3 is 14 residues long. Here the CDR3 reads CATSPTTLSYGYTF. CDR3 nucleotide sequence: TGTGCCACCAGCCCTACCACCTTATCCTATGGCTACACCTTC.

This chain links TRBV5-1 with TRBJ2-2; D is unclear. CDR1 is SGHRS, CDR2 YFSETQ, per germline. Trimming took 1 base from V and 2 from J, leaving 6 bases between them. This CDR3 is 14 amino acids long. CDR3 nucleotide sequence: TGCGCCAGCAGCTTGATGGGAAACACCGGGGAGCTGTTTTTT. Translation gives CASSLMGNTGELFF.

CDR3 nucleotide sequence: TGTGCCAGCAGCTTAAAGGCTAGCGGGACCAATGAGCAGTTCTTC. Its translation: CASSLKASGTNEQFF. This chain joins TRBV7-9 and TRBJ2-1; 9 positions agree with TRBD2. The CDR3 spans 15 residues. V shed 2 bases, J shed 6 bases, and the junction held 5 bases outside the gene matches. Germline V CDR1 and CDR2: SEHNR, FQNEAQ (reference sequence).

The chain has TRBV23-1 and TRBJ1-1; D perhaps matches TRBD1 (5 bases). TRBV23-1 is identified as an open reading frame with a role that is uncertain. This CDR3 is built from 15 residues. V dropped 0 bases and J dropped 5 bases, with 13 bases sitting between them. The CDR3 sequence: CASSQSAGRHTEAFF. CDR3 DNA: TGCGCCAGCAGTCAATCGGCAGGGCGGCATACTGAAGCTTTCTTT.

The V call is TRBV5-6, the J call TRBJ1-4; a possible D gene is TRBD1 (5 bases). The V gene's germline CDR1 is SGHDT and CDR2 YYEEEE. This CDR3 contains 18 residues. Trimming shortened V by 4 bases and J by 3 bases, and 22 bases separated the two germline ends. The DNA for the CDR3 is TGTGCCAGCAGCCTGGGCAGGGAGCGTTACAACTCTAATGAAAAACTGTTTTTT. Residues: CASSLGRERYNSNEKLFF.

The CDR3 is CSVGRQWNEQFF. The DNA of the CDR3 is TGCAGCGTTGGAAGACAGTGGAATGAGCAGTTCTTC. The rearrangement links TRBV29-1 to TRBJ2-1, with a possible D match to TRBD1 (5 bases). CDR1 SQVTM and CDR2 ANQGSEA come from the germline V gene. Between the trimmed V and J ends, which lost 4 bases and 7 bases, there was a span of 11 bases. The CDR3 spans 12 residues.